Shown below are 22 T cell receptor beta chains from a single sample sequenced in a study of shared clonotypes between healthy human individuals. The table came from immunoSEQ multiplex PCR; TCRdb's copy has only in-frame clones and leaves some out. Of approximately 2,300,000 clones in the sample, around 90% were seen once. Sequenced: naive CD4+ T cells from PBMCs. Subset in this sample: CD45RA+ positively selected. These receptors were taken from a man aged 18-30 years in good health. Some clones in this sample may be carry-over from other donors' samples.

The V call is TRBV28, the J call TRBJ1-2; no clear D. The germline gives CDR1 MDHEN, CDR2 SYDVKM. The CDR3 is 12 amino acids. The V end lost 6 bases, the J end lost 4 bases, and 9 bases lay between the germline ends. The CDR3 DNA is TGTGCCAGCAGGGTAGGGAGCTATGGCTACACCTTC. Protein product: CASRVGSYGYTF.

The rearrangement links TRBV5-1 to TRBJ2-1; 7 nucleotides align to TRBD2. Trimming at V came to 3 bases and at J to 4 bases, leaving 7 bases not matched to a gene. Germline V gives CDR1 SGHRS, CDR2 YFSETQ. The CDR3 consists of 15 residues. The CDR3 region is CASSSGRENYNEQFF. DNA of the CDR3: TGCGCCAGCAGCTCCGGGCGGGAGAATTACAATGAGCAGTTCTTC.

The chain is built from TRBV29-1 and TRBJ1-3; perhaps TRBD1 as D (6 bases). Germline loops: CDR1 SQVTM, CDR2 ANQGSEA. Trimming pared 3 bases from V and 4 bases from J, leaving 13 bases between. The CDR3 contains 14 residues. The CDR3 spells CSVERRGTGNTIYF. CDR3 in DNA: TGCAGCGTTGAGCGGCGGGGGACAGGAAACACCATATATTTT.

This clone was counted a few times. The chain carries TRBV7-2 and TRBJ1-1; perhaps TRBD1 as D (5 bases). V was shortened by 1 base and J by 1 base, with 10 bases between the two germline ends. Germline values: CDR1 SGHTA, CDR2 FQGNSA. The CDR3 has 15 amino acids. The CDR3 spells CASSLVGQGNTEAFF. The CDR3 region has the DNA TGTGCCAGCAGCTTAGTCGGGCAGGGGAACACTGAAGCTTTCTTT.

The CDR3 spells CASSFTGGALAETQYF. CDR3 DNA sequence: TGTGCCAGCAGTTTTACAGGGGGCGCCTTGGCGGAGACCCAGTACTTC. The V gene is TRBV27, the J gene TRBJ2-5; 9 bases agree with TRBD1. Germline V CDR1 and CDR2: MNHEY, SMNVEV (reference sequence). The V and J ends lost 3 bases and 5 bases, in that order; junction bases with no gene match: 10. The CDR3 is 16 amino acids.

The chain joins TRBV5-6 to TRBJ2-3; tentatively, D is TRBD1 (6 bases). Germline V CDR1 and CDR2: SGHDT, YYEEEE. Trimming left V 4 bases short and J 3 bases short, with 15 bases between. The CDR3 is 15 amino acids. The CDR3 nucleotides read TGTGCCAGCAGCCCCGCCTGGGGGCGGACAGATACGCAGTATTTT. Its protein is CASSPAWGRTDTQYF.

The chain recombines TRBV5-1 with TRBJ2-2, with D perhaps matching TRBD2 (6 bases). Trimming shortened V by 3 bases and J by 6 bases, and 12 bases separated the two germline ends. This CDR3 has 14 residues. The germline V gene encodes CDR1 SGHRS and CDR2 YFSETQ. The CDR3 region has the DNA TGCGCCAGCAGCTCACCGTCGGGGGCCGGGGAGCTGTTTTTT. This encodes CASSSPSGAGELFF.

V gene TRBV7-3 combines with J gene TRBJ1-1; D gene unclear. The germline V and J ends were trimmed by 5 bases and 4 bases, with 11 bases remaining between them. This CDR3 has 13 amino acids. CDR1 and CDR2 from the germline V gene are SGHTA and FQGTGA. This chain's CDR3 is CASSPGVGTEAFF. DNA for the CDR3: TGTGCCAGCAGCCCCGGCGTGGGCACTGAAGCTTTCTTT.

Turning to this clone: This sample includes further DNA sequences coding for the same CDR3. The chain joins TRBV2 to TRBJ2-5, with no clear D. The germline V and J ends were trimmed by 3 bases and 5 bases, with 13 bases remaining between them. This CDR3 comprises 14 residues. Germline loops: CDR1 SNHLY, CDR2 FYNNEI. The CDR3 region has the DNA TGTGCCAGCAGTGATATACTGGGTGGCGAGACCCAGTACTTC. This encodes CASSDILGGETQYF. The whole variable domain, filled in from reference TRBV2 and TRBJ2-5, reads EPEVTQTPSHQVTQMGQEVILRCVPISNHLYFYWYRQILGQKVEFLVSFYNNEISEKSEIFDDQFSVERPDGSNFTLKIRSTKLEDSAMYFCASSDILGGETQYFGPGTRLLVL.

The chain is built from TRBV28 and TRBJ1-1; 7 positions match TRBD1. Germline CDR1 is MDHEN and CDR2 is SYDVKM. The J segment lost 3 bases and the V segment lost 7 bases, leaving 8 bases of the junction unmatched. The CDR3 consists of 14 residues. CDR3 residues: CASKAGGLYTEAFF. CDR3 DNA: TGTGCCAGCAAGGCAGGGGGTCTGTACACTGAAGCTTTCTTT.

On this clone itself: Other DNA sequences in this specimen translate into the identical CDR3. The chain recombines TRBV5-1 with TRBJ1-2; 8 bases line up with TRBD1. The CDR3 runs to 13 residues. Germline CDR1 and CDR2: SGHRS and YFSETQ. Trimming at V came to 3 bases and at J to 3 bases, leaving 1 base not matched to a gene. This CDR3 is CASSSQGDYGYTF. As DNA, the CDR3 is TGCGCCAGCAGCTCACAGGGGGACTATGGCTACACCTTC.

The chain carries TRBV27 and TRBJ1-1; TRBD1 matches 8 bases. This CDR3 contains 16 residues. Germline CDR1 is MNHEY and CDR2 is SMNVEV (reference sequence). The V gene end was trimmed by 6 bases and the J gene end by 2 bases; junction bases not matched to a gene: 11. In DNA form, the CDR3 reads TGTGCCAGCAGCCGAGAACAGGGGGGATTAAACACTGAAGCTTTCTTT. Translation gives CASSREQGGLNTEAFF.

Here the CDR3 reads CAISESQGTYGYTF. The CDR3 bases are TGTGCCATCAGTGAGTCCCAGGGGACCTATGGCTACACCTTC. The rearrangement joins TRBV10-3 to TRBJ1-2; maybe TRBD1 (6 bases). The germline V gene has CDR1 ENHRY and CDR2 SYGVKD. CDR3 length: 14 amino acids. Trimming removed 0 bases from V and 4 bases from J, with 9 bases in between.

The rearrangement joins TRBV18 to TRBJ1-2; D ambiguous. The CDR3 is 16 residues long. With 2 bases removed from V and 3 bases from J, the gap between germline ends came to 16 bases. Germline assignment: CDR1 KGHSH and CDR2 LQKENI. Here the CDR3 DNA reads TGTGCCAGCTCACCATCCAATATAGGGCTATACTATGGCTACACCTTC. Translated, it gives CASSPSNIGLYYGYTF.

This clone was recorded a few times. The gene calls are TRBV2 and TRBJ1-1; D uncertain. The CDR3 length is 13 residues. The V gene lost 4 bases and the J gene lost 2 bases, with 8 bases spanning the gap. Germline V lookup: CDR1 SNHLY, CDR2 FYNNEI. This CDR3 reads CASSVTSNTEAFF. The DNA for the CDR3 is TGTGCCAGCAGTGTCACTAGCAACACTGAAGCTTTCTTT.

Comment on this clone: This same CDR3 is encoded by further DNA sequences in the sample. V usage is TRBV11-3 and J usage is TRBJ2-3; D gene uncertain. The germline gives CDR1 SGHNT, CDR2 YENEEA. Trimming took off 1 base at V and 0 bases at J, with 2 bases between the two ends. The CDR3 sequence is 13 residues long. As DNA, the CDR3 is TGTGCCAGCAGCTTAGGGAGCACAGATACGCAGTATTTT. The encoded protein is CASSLGSTDTQYF.

V is TRBV9 and J is TRBJ1-2; no clear D gene. This CDR3 region has 14 residues. From germline, CDR1 is SGDLS and CDR2 YYNGEE. The V end lost 1 base, the J end lost 2 bases, and 9 bases lay between the germline ends. CDR3 residues: CASSVNHRNYGYTF. As DNA, the CDR3 is TGTGCCAGCAGCGTAAATCACAGAAACTATGGCTACACCTTC.

The V call is TRBV7-9, the J call TRBJ1-2; no reliable D call. This CDR3 has 12 residues. Germline V gives CDR1 SEHNR, CDR2 FQNEAQ (reference sequence). Trimming pared 0 bases from V and 4 bases from J, leaving 3 bases between. In nucleotides, the CDR3 is TGTGCCAGCAGCTTAGCCATCTATGGCTACACCTTC. Its translation is CASSLAIYGYTF.

The chain employs TRBV9 and TRBJ1-1; D is undetermined. From germline, CDR1 is SGDLS and CDR2 YYNGEE. CDR3 size: 12 residues. The V end was cut by 4 bases, the J end by 7 bases, with 11 bases between. The CDR3 is CASSPRGSEAFF. In DNA form, the CDR3 reads TGTGCCAGCAGCCCCCGGGGTAGTGAAGCTTTCTTT.

The rearrangement links TRBV5-1 to TRBJ2-5; TRBD2 matches 7 bases. This CDR3 has 14 residues. V lost 8 bases to trimming and J lost 0 bases; unmatched junction nucleotides: 7. Germline lookup yields CDR1 SGHRS and CDR2 YFSETQ. The CDR3 loop is CASSPAGDQETQYF. As DNA, the CDR3 is TGCGCCAGTTCTCCGGCGGGGGACCAAGAGACCCAGTACTTC.

The chain links TRBV6-1 to TRBJ1-5; D perhaps matches TRBD1 (5 bases). This CDR3 has 15 amino acids. CDR1 MNHNS and CDR2 SASEGT come from the germline V gene. V lost 5 bases and J 1 base, leaving 12 bases between the germline ends. This CDR3 reads CASSPGGTSNQPQHF. The CDR3 DNA reads as TGTGCCAGCAGTCCCGGGGGGACCAGCAATCAGCCCCAGCATTTT.

The chain joins TRBV7-2 to TRBJ2-3, with D perhaps matching TRBD1 (6 bases). From germline, CDR1 is SGHTA and CDR2 FQGNSA. This CDR3 region has 13 residues. The V end was cut by 4 bases, the J end by 1 base, with 6 bases between. In nucleotides, the CDR3 is TGTGCCAGCAGCTGGGGGCGCACAGATACGCAGTATTTT. This encodes CASSWGRTDTQYF.